The rows below give T cell receptor beta chains drawn from one sample of a study of OX40 agonist ivuxolimab in advanced cancers. Sequencing was performed with immunoSEQ multiplex PCR; in TCRdb, only in-frame clones are kept and a portion is missing. The sample records around 40,000 clones, roughly 90% being singletons. The specimen was CD4+ or CD8+ T cells sorted from blood, collected in a trial of the OX40 agonist ivuxolimab. The receptors derive from an adult with an advanced solid tumor such as melanoma, head and neck, liver or kidney cancer. CDR3s include the opening cysteine and the closing phenylalanine or tryptophan. Fields, in order: J gene, D gene, V gene, CDR3 protein. A D gene is named only where the DNA matches it firmly.

J: TRBJ1-5
D: -
V: TRBV7-8
CDR3: CASSLSQGGQPQHF

J: TRBJ1-2
D: -
V: TRBV2
CDR3: CASTQGTGRTYGYTF

J: TRBJ2-7
D: -
V: TRBV11-2
CDR3: CASSLAGAYEQYF

J: TRBJ1-2
D: -
V: TRBV9
CDR3: CASSVGTARAGYTF

J: TRBJ1-2
D: TRBD1
V: TRBV4-1
CDR3: CASSHLTGGAAGYTF

J: TRBJ1-5
D: -
V: TRBV27
CDR3: CASSHRASNQPQHF

J: TRBJ2-3
D: -
V: TRBV5-1
CDR3: CASSLYGSKADTQYF

J: TRBJ2-1
D: -
V: TRBV7-9
CDR3: CASSPRVRRYNEQFF

J: TRBJ2-6
D: -
V: TRBV7-2
CDR3: CASSLTGAGANVLTF

J: TRBJ1-2
D: -
V: TRBV27
CDR3: CASSLQARSYGYTF

J: TRBJ2-1
D: -
V: TRBV7-9
CDR3: CASSSGARGFWQFF

J: TRBJ1-1
D: TRBD1
V: TRBV2
CDR3: CASTLGQGGTEAFF

J: TRBJ2-1
D: TRBD2
V: TRBV19
CDR3: CATSPGTSKWPNEQFF

J: TRBJ2-1
D: -
V: TRBV19
CDR3: CASSMSIRESSYNEQFF

J: TRBJ1-5
D: -
V: TRBV28
CDR3: CASSPGSQPQHF

J: TRBJ2-5
D: -
V: TRBV27
CDR3: CASSQETQYF

J: TRBJ2-2
D: -
V: TRBV9
CDR3: CASSDRASHSSDPNTGELFF

J: TRBJ2-2
D: TRBD1
V: TRBV7-9
CDR3: CASSWGQDTGELFF

J: TRBJ1-5
D: -
V: TRBV25-1
CDR3: CASSAKFSRQPQHF

J: TRBJ2-2
D: -
V: TRBV19
CDR3: CASSIARVYTGELFF

J: TRBJ1-2
D: -
V: TRBV7-9
CDR3: CASSLETVYTF

J: TRBJ2-1
D: -
V: TRBV6-1
CDR3: CASSEKSGVSAEQFF

J: TRBJ2-3
D: -
V: TRBV7-3
CDR3: CASSPGITDTQYF

J: TRBJ2-2
D: TRBD2
V: TRBV9
CDR3: CASSVGLALAGELFF

J: TRBJ1-1
D: TRBD1
V: TRBV27
CDR3: CASSIQGANTEAFF

J: TRBJ2-1
D: -
V: TRBV4-2
CDR3: CASSQGLANEQFF

J: TRBJ2-1
D: TRBD2
V: TRBV6-6
CDR3: CASTFSGREHNEQFF

J: TRBJ2-7
D: TRBD1
V: TRBV2
CDR3: CASSHRGQGWPYEQYF

J: TRBJ1-5
D: -
V: TRBV6-1
CDR3: CASGRGNLGNQPQHF

J: TRBJ2-3
D: -
V: TRBV6-4
CDR3: CASSDSGSDTQYF

J: TRBJ2-3
D: TRBD2
V: TRBV7-3
CDR3: CASTGLAGGPTDTQYF

J: TRBJ2-5
D: TRBD2
V: TRBV7-8
CDR3: CASSLDPLAEMYQETQYF

J: TRBJ2-7
D: -
V: TRBV5-1
CDR3: CASSLIADSYEQYF

J: TRBJ2-1
D: -
V: TRBV2
CDR3: CASSLGTHNEQFF

J: TRBJ2-3
D: -
V: TRBV7-8
CDR3: CASSSRRGKVLDTQYF

J: TRBJ2-3
D: -
V: TRBV9
CDR3: CASSRVGTDTQYF

J: TRBJ1-1
D: -
V: TRBV10-1
CDR3: CASRNRENTEAFF

J: TRBJ2-3
D: -
V: TRBV5-1
CDR3: CASSFDLASTDTQYF

J: TRBJ2-1
D: -
V: TRBV6-4
CDR3: CASSDKSSILLVRGRLEDNEQFF

J: TRBJ1-2
D: -
V: TRBV2
CDR3: CASSDLDVGTPSHGYTF

J: TRBJ2-1
D: TRBD2
V: TRBV5-1
CDR3: CASHPMRLAANEQFF

J: TRBJ2-3
D: -
V: TRBV11-2
CDR3: CASSEDSATDTQYF

J: TRBJ1-2
D: -
V: TRBV7-9
CDR3: CASSLRSDLNYGYTF

J: TRBJ2-1
D: TRBD1
V: TRBV5-5
CDR3: CASSPGQGLTEQFF

J: TRBJ1-1
D: -
V: TRBV11-2
CDR3: CASSPLLGKNTEAFF

J: TRBJ2-3
D: TRBD2
V: TRBV28
CDR3: CASSEAGGGTDTQYF

J: TRBJ1-1
D: -
V: TRBV2
CDR3: CASSEWSSGGTEAFF

J: TRBJ2-4
D: TRBD2
V: TRBV27
CDR3: CASSLGSGSGGAKNIQYF

J: TRBJ1-2
D: -
V: TRBV5-6
CDR3: CASSIAGASGYTF

J: TRBJ2-7
D: TRBD1
V: TRBV30
CDR3: CAWGTGQGLYEQYF

J: TRBJ1-2
D: -
V: TRBV15
CDR3: CATSGADSETGYGYTF

J: TRBJ2-1
D: TRBD2
V: TRBV2
CDR3: CASSGVSGSLKEQFF

J: TRBJ2-3
D: TRBD2
V: TRBV7-8
CDR3: CASSLDGSGSTITSTDTQYF

J: TRBJ2-1
D: -
V: TRBV2
CDR3: CASAWPPVSNEQFF

J: TRBJ1-4
D: TRBD1
V: TRBV28
CDR3: CASSSTTGYDNEKLFF

J: TRBJ2-3
D: TRBD2
V: TRBV7-8
CDR3: CASSSLAGGGDTQYF

J: TRBJ1-2
D: TRBD1
V: TRBV4-1
CDR3: CASSQAQGVNYGYTF

J: TRBJ1-4
D: TRBD1
V: TRBV7-9
CDR3: CASSLGTGSTDEKLFF

J: TRBJ2-2
D: TRBD1
V: TRBV7-8
CDR3: CASSFWTGNTGELFF